The 5 T cell receptor beta chains in this list originate from one sample, sequenced in a study of T-cell reconstitution after alpha-beta-depleted transplantation in children. Unique molecular identifiers featured in how the TCRbeta library was prepared. Each CDR3 protein gets one entry after TCRdb re-called the PCR reads with MiXCR. The sample holds about 980,000 distinct CDR3 sequences, around 30% seen once. The sequences come from PBMCs, mostly from graft donor cells, collected 360 days after TCRalphabeta/CD19-depleted stem cell transplant. These receptors came from a boy less than two years old who had a stem cell transplant for SCID, so the T cells may come from the graft donor.

Here the CDR3 DNA reads TGCGCCAGCACTCGAGGGCCCCCGAGCACAGATACGCAGTATTTT. It is translated as CASTRGPPSTDTQYF. This sequence joins TRBV5-1 and TRBJ2-3; D is possibly TRBD2 (5 bases). Germline-derived CDR1 and CDR2 are SGHRS and YFSETQ. The CDR3 consists of 15 residues. Trimming left V 6 bases short and J 0 bases short, with 14 bases between.

The rearrangement links TRBV18 to TRBJ1-1; D is perhaps TRBD1 (6 bases). V lost 6 bases and J 4 bases, leaving 18 bases between the germline ends. Per the germline V gene, CDR1 is KGHSH and CDR2 is LQKENI. This CDR3 is built from 15 residues. CDR3 DNA: TGTGCCAGCTCCTCGCCGGGGGGCCTGGGCACTGAAGCTTTCTTT. This sequence encodes CASSSPGGLGTEAFF.

This clonotype turned up a few times. The chain is built from TRBV9 and TRBJ2-1; 7 nucleotides agree with TRBD1. The V gene's germline CDR1 is SGDLS and CDR2 YYNGEE. The CDR3 totals 18 residues. Losses at the gene ends were 0 bases for V and 6 bases for J; bases not matched to a gene: 15. CDR3 bases: TGTGCCAGCAGCGTAGGACCCGTGAGACAGGGAACTTCCAATGAGCAGTTCTTC. This encodes CASSVGPVRQGTSNEQFF.

The V and J genes are TRBV15 and TRBJ2-1; D is ambiguous. The CDR3 is made up of 12 amino acids. Germline CDR1 and CDR2: LNHNV and YYDKDF (reference sequence). Trimming took off 0 bases at V and 3 bases at J, with 0 bases between the two ends. In nucleotides, the CDR3 is TGTGCCACCAGCAGAGACTACAATGAGCAGTTCTTC. It translates to CATSRDYNEQFF.

A few counts support this clonotype. The rearrangement joins TRBV4-3 to TRBJ1-2; a possible D gene is TRBD1 (6 bases). In germline, CDR1 is LGHNA, CDR2 YSLEER. The CDR3 is 15 amino acids. The V and J ends lost 3 bases and 4 bases respectively, with 15 bases between them. CDR3 DNA: TGCGCCAGCAGCCAGGACCACAGGGCCTCCTATGGCTACACCTTC. Its protein is CASSQDHRASYGYTF.